This is a list of T cell receptor beta chains from one sample in a study of T-cell reconstitution after alpha-beta-depleted transplantation in children. TCRdb re-derived calls from the PCR reads in MiXCR, one entry per CDR3 protein. The sample lists around 380,000 distinct CDR3 sequences; roughly 10% were seen once. This sample comprised PBMCs from the stem cell graft donor, obtained from the stem cell graft. The receptors shown here come from a human donor who donated a stem cell graft to a child with acute myeloid leukemia. The conserved cysteine and the conserved F or W are not part of the CDR3 here. Each record gives: clone size, V gene, J gene, CDR3 protein. Clone size is stated in some rows and not others, as once, few, many or a class when expanded.

>-|TRBV4-1|TRBJ2-3
ASSGLAGNTDTQY
>few|TRBV9|TRBJ2-1
ASSPSLAGQYNEQF
>few|TRBV2|TRBJ2-2
ASSDSSNTGELF
>many|TRBV5-6|TRBJ2-5
ASSLSRAGFYQETQY
>-|TRBV5-1|TRBJ2-5
ASSPGRFRETQY
>many|TRBV6-2/TRBV6-3|TRBJ2-1
ASRGGYGSSYNEQF
>few|TRBV5-1|TRBJ2-3
ASSLGDWSQY
>-|TRBV10-3|TRBJ2-2
AISESSGSNTGELF
>few|TRBV29-1|TRBJ2-1
SVAPRLAGEQF
>few|TRBV5-1|TRBJ1-4
ASSLQGLEEKLF
>few|TRBV19|TRBJ2-5
ASSPLGTGGETQY
>-|TRBV20-1|TRBJ2-3
SAPDRETDTQY
>few|TRBV12-3/TRBV12-4|TRBJ2-3
ASSLSGADTQY
>-|TRBV7-2|TRBJ2-2
ASSFAGGVTGELF
>-|TRBV7-8|TRBJ2-5
ASSYGGSGGWETQY
>once|TRBV19|TRBJ2-5
ATATGGLMGTQY
>-|TRBV7-8|TRBJ1-4
ASRQSSNEKLF
>many|TRBV10-3|TRBJ2-1
AIRILAGTYNEQF
>many|TRBV7-8|TRBJ2-7
ASSQKISSGVFHEQY